These 18 T cell receptor beta chains share one sample of origin, sequenced in a study of response to subunit inactivated influenza vaccine. TCRdb re-called the RT-PCR reads through MiXCR, storing one row per CDR3 protein. The data hold about 570,000 distinct CDR3 sequences, with 11% observed a single time. The same sample was also used in a study of T cells expressing NK-cell markers. That paper notes: It was by 5'RACE template switching with UMIs that TCR beta cDNA was made.

The sample was PBMCs from blood, taken on the day of vaccination. The origin of the receptors is a man aged 45-65 years who received an inactivated influenza vaccine.

The gene calls are TRBV15 and TRBJ2-7, with D tentatively TRBD2 (5 bases). Per the germline V gene, CDR1 is LNHNV and CDR2 is YYDKDF (reference sequence). CDR3 length: 13 amino acids. Trimming took 1 base from V and 3 from J, leaving 7 bases between them. The CDR3 nucleotides are TGTGCCACCAGCAGAGGAGCGGACTACGAGCAGTACTTC. This encodes CATSRGADYEQYF.

CDR3 in DNA: TGTGCCAGCAGCTCCCTTTTCAGGGGCGACATTCAGTACTTC. Translating gives CASSSLFRGDIQYF. This chain joins TRBV7-8 and TRBJ2-4, with D possibly TRBD1 on 6 matching bases. Germline V CDR1 and CDR2: SGHVS, FQNEAQ. The V gene lost 4 bases and the J gene lost 8 bases, with 15 bases spanning the gap. The CDR3 is 14 amino acids.

This clonotype came up a few times. The CDR3 DNA reads TGTGCCAGCAGCCCGCCTGAGGGGAACACCTACAATGAGCAGTTCTTC. Amino acids: CASSPPEGNTYNEQFF. The chain combines TRBV11-1 with TRBJ2-1; either TRBD1 or TRBD2 may supply D (5 bases each). The V end was cut by 5 bases, the J end by 2 bases, with 16 bases between. Per germline, CDR1 SGHAT and CDR2 FQDESV (reference sequence). The CDR3 totals 16 residues. Full variable domain (rest looked up from reference TRBV11-1 and TRBJ2-1): EAEVAQSPRYKITEKSQAVAFWCDPISGHATLYWYRQILGQGPELLVQFQDESVVDDSQLPKDRFSAERLKGVDSTLKIQPAELGDSAMYLCASSPPEGNTYNEQFFGPGTRLTVL.

The chain combines TRBV27 with TRBJ2-7, with 7 bases that match TRBD2. The CDR3 consists of 15 residues. The V segment lost 5 bases and the J segment 2 bases; nucleotides outside the gene matches: 9. The germline CDR1 and CDR2 sequences are MNHEY and SMNVEV (reference sequence). The DNA of the CDR3 is TGTGCCAGCAGTCCCCGGTTGCGGGAGCCCTACGAGCAGTACTTC. The encoded protein is CASSPRLREPYEQYF.

This chain connects TRBV6-5 to TRBJ1-1, with D possibly being TRBD1 (6 bases). The CDR3 runs 13 residues. V was cut by 4 bases and J by 10 bases, with 16 bases left in between. Per germline, CDR1 MNHEY and CDR2 SVGAGI. CDR3 residues: CASSFATPTGAFF. Written as DNA, the CDR3 is TGTGCCAGCAGTTTCGCTACGCCGACAGGAGCTTTCTTT.

The V call is TRBV4-1, the J call TRBJ2-2, with D uncertain. The germline gives CDR1 MGHRA, CDR2 YSYEKL. Between the trimmed V and J ends, which lost 2 bases and 1 base, there was a span of 11 bases. CDR3 length: 16 amino acids. In nucleotides, the CDR3 is TGCGCCAGCAGCCAACCCCGGCGCGGGAACACCGGGGAGCTGTTTTTT. Translated: CASSQPRRGNTGELFF.

This clonotype was observed a few times. The V gene is TRBV6-1, the J gene TRBJ2-1; either TRBD1 or TRBD2 may supply D (5 bases each). CDR3 length equals 16 residues. V was pared by 6 bases and J by 9 bases, with 24 bases between. CDR1 and CDR2 from the germline V gene are MNHNS and SASEGT. The CDR3: CASRELSGAPAIEQFF. CDR3 DNA sequence: TGTGCCAGCAGGGAATTATCCGGGGCACCTGCTATTGAGCAGTTCTTC.

This clonotype was observed at least ten times. The rearrangement joins TRBV11-2 to TRBJ1-2; D may be TRBD1 (5 bases). Trimming pared 5 bases from V and 4 bases from J, leaving 17 bases between. The CDR3 length is 15 residues. Germline CDR1 is SGHAT and CDR2 is FQNNGV. The CDR3 nucleotides are TGTGCCAGCAGCCCCTCCCACGGGGCGGGCTATGGCTACACCTTC. Translation gives CASSPSHGAGYGYTF.

This clonotype was seen ten or more times. This chain links TRBV20-1 with TRBJ2-7, with TRBD1 matching 8 bases. Germline V lookup: CDR1 DFQATT, CDR2 SNEGSKA (reference sequence). CDR3 length: 16 amino acids. The J segment lost 3 bases and the V segment lost 3 bases, leaving 13 bases of the junction unmatched. The CDR3 here is CSARPLRTGSIYEQYF. The DNA of the CDR3 is TGCAGTGCTAGGCCCCTCCGGACAGGGTCCATCTACGAGCAGTACTTC.

This clonotype was seen more than once but under ten times. The rearrangement uses TRBV7-2 and TRBJ2-7; D is unresolved. The CDR3 length is 13 residues. Germline V gene sequence: CDR1 SGHTA, CDR2 FQGNSA. V lost 5 bases and J 1 base, leaving 9 bases between the germline ends. The CDR3: CASSPRRSYEQYF. CDR3 sequence (DNA): TGTGCCAGCAGCCCTAGAAGGTCCTACGAGCAGTACTTC.

In this sample, this clonotype turned up many times. The chain links TRBV12-3 or TRBV12-4 to TRBJ2-1, with 11 nucleotides matching TRBD2. The V gene end was trimmed by 6 bases and the J gene end by 2 bases; junction bases not matched to a gene: 3. There are 15 residues in the CDR3. CDR3 loop: CASSQTSGAYNEQFF. DNA of the CDR3: TGTGCCAGCAGCCAGACTAGCGGGGCCTACAATGAGCAGTTCTTC.

This clonotype came up many times. The rearrangement uses TRBV5-1 and TRBJ1-4; possible D gene TRBD1, 5 bases. The germline V gene encodes CDR1 SGHRS and CDR2 YFSETQ. This CDR3 region has 14 residues. V was clipped by 4 bases and J by 0 bases, with 7 bases between them. For the CDR3, the DNA is TGCGCCAGCAGCCCACAGGCAACTAATGAAAAACTGTTTTTT. As protein: CASSPQATNEKLFF.

This clonotype was seen a few times. The rearrangement uses TRBV6-2 or TRBV6-3 and TRBJ2-3; D uncertain. This CDR3 contains 10 residues. Germline-derived CDR1 and CDR2 are MNHEY and SVGEGT. V was trimmed by 10 bases and J by 4 bases, leaving 6 bases between them. CDR3 DNA: TGTGCCACCCCACCAGATACGCAGTATTTT. Translated: CATPPDTQYF.

The rearrangement joins TRBV11-2 to TRBJ2-2; D is perhaps TRBD1 or TRBD2 (6 bases each). CDR3 length: 16 residues. The germline V gene encodes CDR1 SGHAT and CDR2 FQNNGV. The V gene lost 7 bases and the J gene lost 3 bases, with 18 bases spanning the gap. CDR3 bases: TGTGCCAGCACTCCAAACCCTGGGGGGCACACCGGGGAGCTGTTTTTT. It is translated as CASTPNPGGHTGELFF.

This sequence joins TRBV4-3 and TRBJ2-7; 8 nucleotides line up with TRBD1. CDR1 is LGHNA and CDR2 is YSLEER in the germline V gene. The CDR3 covers 15 residues. Trimming took 5 bases from V and 0 from J; bases not matched to a gene: 6. CDR3: CASSSDRASSYEQYF. CDR3 DNA: TGCGCCAGCAGCTCGGACAGGGCAAGCTCCTACGAGCAGTACTTC.

This clonotype was seen ten or more times. The rearrangement links TRBV5-1 to TRBJ2-1; D not resolved. CDR1 is SGHRS and CDR2 is YFSETQ in the germline V gene. The CDR3 loop spans 12 amino acids. V gave up 0 bases and J gave up 7 bases, with 5 bases separating them. For the CDR3, the DNA is TGCGCCAGCAGCTTGGAATGGAATGAGCAGTTCTTC. Residues: CASSLEWNEQFF.

This clonotype was observed many times. The chain has TRBV11-2 and TRBJ1-3, with D maybe TRBD1 (5 bases). The V gene's germline CDR1 is SGHAT and CDR2 FQNNGV. V was cut by 1 base and J by 2 bases, with 12 bases left in between. The CDR3 totals 16 residues. In DNA form, the CDR3 reads TGTGCCAGCAGCTTAGTGGGCAGGGCGCCTGGAAACACCATATATTTT. It is translated as CASSLVGRAPGNTIYF.

The CDR3 DNA follows: TGTGCCAGCAGCCAAGATTACTACGAGACCCAGTACTTC. This sequence encodes CASSQDYYETQYF. The rearrangement joins TRBV14 to TRBJ2-5; D gene uncertain. V was cut by 0 bases and J by 5 bases, with 7 bases left in between. The CDR3 has 13 residues. Germline CDR1 SGHDN, CDR2 FVKESK.